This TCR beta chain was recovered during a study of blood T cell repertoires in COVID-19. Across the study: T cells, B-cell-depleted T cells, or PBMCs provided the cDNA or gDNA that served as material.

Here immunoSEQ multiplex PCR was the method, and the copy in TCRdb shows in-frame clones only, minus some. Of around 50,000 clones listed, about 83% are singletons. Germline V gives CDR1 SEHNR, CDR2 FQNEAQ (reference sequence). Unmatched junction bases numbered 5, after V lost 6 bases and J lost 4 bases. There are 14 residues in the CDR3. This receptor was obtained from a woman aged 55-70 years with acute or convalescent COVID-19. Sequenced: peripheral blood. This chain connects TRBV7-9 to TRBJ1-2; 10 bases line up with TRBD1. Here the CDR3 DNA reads TGTGCCAGCAGTTTCCGGGACAGGGGCTATGGCTACACCTTC. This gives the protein CASSFRDRGYGYTF.